This TCR beta chain was recovered during a study of shared clonotypes between healthy human individuals. V lost 3 bases and J lost 7; bases outside the gene matches: 8. Germline lookup yields CDR1 SGDLS and CDR2 YYNGEE. The CDR3 covers 15 residues. Study conclusions and caveats: With a few donors compared, about 5% of naive CD4 clonotypes were shared. Researchers sampled only blood; tissue repertoires likely differ. The generation probabilities recorded for non-shared clonotypes fell below those of clonotypes shared by all four donors. Only a few donors were included, so the genetic and exposure-history diversity represented was limited.

About this clone itself: Its target is unknown.

This table comes from immunoSEQ multiplex PCR, and its TCRdb copy is limited to in-frame clones, with some not included. The table records approximately 2.3 million clones, over 85% of them present only once. This clonotype originated in a man between 18 and 29 years old in good health. Some clones in this sample may be carry-over from other donors' samples. The sample consisted of naive CD4+ T cells from PBMCs. Subset indicated: CD45RA+ positively selected. This chain connects TRBV9 to TRBJ2-1; 9 bases are a match to TRBD1. The DNA for the CDR3 is TGTGCCAGCAGCGCAACGGGACAGGGTAGGAATGAGCAGTTCTTC. Amino acid sequence: CASSATGQGRNEQFF. Full variable domain (missing parts from reference TRBV9 and TRBJ2-1): DSGVTQTPKHLITATGQRVTLRCSPRSGDLSVYWYQQSLDQGLQFLIQYYNGEERAKGNILERFSAQQFPDLHSELNLSSLELGDSALYFCASSATGQGRNEQFFGPGTRLTVL.